This T cell receptor beta chain was retrieved from a study of tumor-infiltrating lymphocytes in primary liver carcinoma. Whole-study context: Each participant had primary liver carcinoma, and surgical resection was the treatment. Maximum tumor diameters ranged from roughly 4 to 11 cm, stage T1-T3 N0M0.

To note about this clonotype: Its antigen is not known. A junction boundary mismatches the germline segment, possibly from a read error.

In addition to blood RNA drawn from unsorted whole blood, germline DNA was extracted. Patients carried chronic HBV infection without prior treatment. A constant-region primer served to make TCR beta cDNA from about 530 ng total RNA. Slightly modified ARM-PCR, run as three nested multiplex PCR rounds, produced the TCR beta libraries. In the first two PCR rounds, TRBV1-TRBV30 forward primers were paired with a C-beta reverse primer, and each round lasted approximately 10 cycles. TCRdb processed the multiplex PCR reads anew with MiXCR; each CDR3 protein has one entry. Among 250,000 to 350,000 distinct CDR3 sequences, 45% to 70% were seen once, and the ten largest hold approximately 17%. The CDR3 is 17 amino acids. CDR1 and CDR2 from the germline V gene are LGHNA and YNFKEQ. Study-wide results and limits: In tumor-adjacent and tumor-blood pairs, overlap was lower than in tumor region pairs.

The rearrangement joins TRBV4-2 to TRBJ2-1; the match to TRBD2 covers 10 bases. The sequence came from a woman aged 25-40 years with primary liver carcinoma and hepatitis B virus infection. Sequenced sample: peripheral blood. CDR3 DNA: TGTGCCAGCAGCCAAACCACGGGGGCTAGCGGGAGTAATGAGCACTTTTTC. Protein: CASSQTTGASGSNEHFF.